These 2 T cell receptor beta chains were sequenced from one sample in a study of T cell repertoires in cytomegalovirus infection. Their antigens are not known. TCRdb itself ran the reads through MiXCR, one entry per CDR3 protein. Of about 740,000 distinct CDR3 sequences in the sample, around 32% were seen once. The sample in question was cultured PBMCs, obtained from culture after CMV antigen stimulation. The source is a human donor in good health (CMV status not recorded). Some clones in this sample may be carry-over from other donors' samples.

This clonotype was seen at least ten times. V gene TRBV7-9 combines with J gene TRBJ1-5, with D perhaps matching TRBD1 (6 bases). CDR1 is SEHNR and CDR2 is FQNEAQ in the germline V gene (reference sequence). The CDR3 runs 14 residues. Trimming took 5 bases from V and 7 from J, leaving 15 bases between them. CDR3 coding DNA: TGTGCCAGCAGCCCGGGGGGGGGCGGACAGCCCCAGCATTTT. Protein product: CASSPGGGGQPQHF. Full variable domain (rest looked up from reference TRBV7-9 and TRBJ1-5): DTGVSQNPRHKITKRGQNVTFRCDPISEHNRLYWYRQTLGQGPEFLTYFQNEAQLEKSRLLSDRFSAERPKGSFSTLEIQRTEQGDSAMYLCASSPGGGGQPQHFGDGTRLSIL.

The chain recombines TRBV29-1 with TRBJ2-1, with a tentative D call TRBD2 (5 bases). The germline V gene encodes CDR1 SQVTM and CDR2 ANQGSEA. The CDR3 length is 13 residues. V was shortened by 7 bases and J by 9 bases, with 19 bases between the two germline ends. The CDR3 nucleotides read TGCAGCGGGTTGGCTCCGGGGAGCATTGAGCAGTTCTTC. As protein: CSGLAPGSIEQFF.